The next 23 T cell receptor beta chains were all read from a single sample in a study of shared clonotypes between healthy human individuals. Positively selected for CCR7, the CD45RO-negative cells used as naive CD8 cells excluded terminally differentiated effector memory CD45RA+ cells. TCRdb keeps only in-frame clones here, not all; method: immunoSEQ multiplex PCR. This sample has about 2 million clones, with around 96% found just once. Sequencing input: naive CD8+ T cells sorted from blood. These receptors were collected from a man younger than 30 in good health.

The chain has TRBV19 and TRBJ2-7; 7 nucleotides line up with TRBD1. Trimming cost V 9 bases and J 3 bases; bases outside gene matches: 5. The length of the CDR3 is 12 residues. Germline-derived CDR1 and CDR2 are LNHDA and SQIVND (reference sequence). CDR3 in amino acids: CASRDSNYEQYF. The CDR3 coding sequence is TGTGCCAGCCGGGACAGTAACTACGAGCAGTACTTC.

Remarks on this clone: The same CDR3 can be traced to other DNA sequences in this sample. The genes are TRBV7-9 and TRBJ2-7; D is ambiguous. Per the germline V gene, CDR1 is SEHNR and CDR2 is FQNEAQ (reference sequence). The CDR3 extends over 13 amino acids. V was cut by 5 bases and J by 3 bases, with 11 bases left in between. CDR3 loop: CASSLAVDYEQYF. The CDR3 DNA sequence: TGTGCCAGCAGCCTGGCAGTAGACTACGAGCAGTACTTC.

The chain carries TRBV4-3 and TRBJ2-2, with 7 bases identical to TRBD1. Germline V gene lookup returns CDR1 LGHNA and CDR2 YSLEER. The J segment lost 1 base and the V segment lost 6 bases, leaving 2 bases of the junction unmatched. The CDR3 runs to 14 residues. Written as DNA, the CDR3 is TGCGCCAGCAGGAGGGGGCTGAACACCGGGGAGCTGTTTTTT. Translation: CASRRGLNTGELFF.

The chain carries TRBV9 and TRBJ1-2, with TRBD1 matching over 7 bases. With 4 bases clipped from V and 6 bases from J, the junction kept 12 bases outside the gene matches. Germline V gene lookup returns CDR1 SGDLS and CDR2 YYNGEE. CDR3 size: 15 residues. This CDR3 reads CASSTRGQGEDGYTF. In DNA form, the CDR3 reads TGTGCCAGCAGCACTAGAGGGCAGGGGGAAGATGGCTACACCTTC.

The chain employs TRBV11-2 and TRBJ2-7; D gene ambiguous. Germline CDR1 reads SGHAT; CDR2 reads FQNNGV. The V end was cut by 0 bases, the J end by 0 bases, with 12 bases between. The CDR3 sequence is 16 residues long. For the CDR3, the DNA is TGTGCCAGCAGCTTAGATCGTATCGGAACCTCCTACGAGCAGTACTTC. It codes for CASSLDRIGTSYEQYF.

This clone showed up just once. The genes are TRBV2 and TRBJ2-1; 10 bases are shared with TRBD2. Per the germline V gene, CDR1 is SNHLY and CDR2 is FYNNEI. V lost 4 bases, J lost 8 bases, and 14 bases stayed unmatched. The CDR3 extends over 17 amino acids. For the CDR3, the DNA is TGTGCCAGCAGTGTCACCCTGGAAGGGACTAGCGACTATGAGCAGTTCTTC. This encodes CASSVTLEGTSDYEQFF.

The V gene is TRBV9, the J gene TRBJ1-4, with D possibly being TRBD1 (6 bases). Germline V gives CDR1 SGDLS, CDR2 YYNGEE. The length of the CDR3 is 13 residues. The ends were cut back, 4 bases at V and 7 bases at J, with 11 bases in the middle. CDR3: CASSTGTSEKLFF. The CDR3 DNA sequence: TGTGCCAGCAGCACCGGGACAAGTGAAAAACTGTTTTTT.

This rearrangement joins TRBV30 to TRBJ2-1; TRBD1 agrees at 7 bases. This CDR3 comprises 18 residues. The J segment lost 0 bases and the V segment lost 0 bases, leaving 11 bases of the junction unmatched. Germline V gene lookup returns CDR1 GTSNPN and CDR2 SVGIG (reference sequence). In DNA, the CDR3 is TGTGCCTGGAGTGTAATGGCCAGGACAGGCGGCTCCTACAATGAGCAGTTCTTC. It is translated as CAWSVMARTGGSYNEQFF.

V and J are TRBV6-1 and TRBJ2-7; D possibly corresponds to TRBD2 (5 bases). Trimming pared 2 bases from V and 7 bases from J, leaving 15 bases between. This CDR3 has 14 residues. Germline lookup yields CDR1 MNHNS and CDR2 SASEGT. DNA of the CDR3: TGTGCCAGCAGTGAATCTCCAGGACCGGGGGAGCAGTACTTC. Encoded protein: CASSESPGPGEQYF.

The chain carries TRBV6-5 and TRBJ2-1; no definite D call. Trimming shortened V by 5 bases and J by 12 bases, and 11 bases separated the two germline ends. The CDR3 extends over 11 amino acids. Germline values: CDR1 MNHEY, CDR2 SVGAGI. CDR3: CASSLGLGQFF. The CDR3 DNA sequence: TGTGCCAGCAGTCTAGGCCTCGGGCAGTTCTTC.

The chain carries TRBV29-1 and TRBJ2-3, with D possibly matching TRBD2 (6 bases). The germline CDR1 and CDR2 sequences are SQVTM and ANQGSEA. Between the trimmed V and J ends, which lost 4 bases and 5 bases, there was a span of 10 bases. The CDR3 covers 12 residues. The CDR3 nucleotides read TGCAGCGTTGCCCAGGGAGGAGATACGCAGTATTTT. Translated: CSVAQGGDTQYF.

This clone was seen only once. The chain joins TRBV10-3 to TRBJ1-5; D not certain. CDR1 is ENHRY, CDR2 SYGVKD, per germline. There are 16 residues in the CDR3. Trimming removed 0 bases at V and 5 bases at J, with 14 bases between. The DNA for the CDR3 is TGTGCCATCAGTGAGTCTAGGGCCAGGCGGGATCAGCCCCAGCATTTT. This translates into CAISESRARRDQPQHF.

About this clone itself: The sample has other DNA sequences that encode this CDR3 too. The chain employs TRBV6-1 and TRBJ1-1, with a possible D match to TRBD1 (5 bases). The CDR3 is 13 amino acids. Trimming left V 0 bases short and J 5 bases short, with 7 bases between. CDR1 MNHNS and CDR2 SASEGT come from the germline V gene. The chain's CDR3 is CASSEARGTEAFF. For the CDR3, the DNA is TGTGCCAGCAGTGAAGCGCGGGGGACTGAAGCTTTCTTT.

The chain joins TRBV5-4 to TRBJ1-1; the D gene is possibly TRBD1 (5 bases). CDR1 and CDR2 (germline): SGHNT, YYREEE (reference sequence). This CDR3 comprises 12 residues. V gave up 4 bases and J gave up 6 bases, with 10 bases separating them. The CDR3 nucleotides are TGTGCCAGCAGCGACCAGGGATCTGAAGCTTTCTTT. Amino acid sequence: CASSDQGSEAFF.

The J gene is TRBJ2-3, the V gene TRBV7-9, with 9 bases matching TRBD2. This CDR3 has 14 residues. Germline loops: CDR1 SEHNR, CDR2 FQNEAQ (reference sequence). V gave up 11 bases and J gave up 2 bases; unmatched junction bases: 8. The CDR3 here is CAGSLAGNTDTQYF. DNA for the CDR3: TGTGCCGGTAGCCTAGCGGGGAACACAGATACGCAGTATTTT.

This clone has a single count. The CDR3 here is CASSHPPGSDYNEQFF. As DNA, the CDR3 is TGTGCCAGCAGTCACCCCCCGGGGTCGGACTACAATGAGCAGTTCTTC. V gene TRBV28 combines with J gene TRBJ2-1; D is perhaps TRBD2 (5 bases). Looked up from germline, CDR1 is MDHEN and CDR2 is SYDVKM. This CDR3 has 16 residues. The germline V and J ends were trimmed by 5 bases and 3 bases, with 17 bases remaining between them.

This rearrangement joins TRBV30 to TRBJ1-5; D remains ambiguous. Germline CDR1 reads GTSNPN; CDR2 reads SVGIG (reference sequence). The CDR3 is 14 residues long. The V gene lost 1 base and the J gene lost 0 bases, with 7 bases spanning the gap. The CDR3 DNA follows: TGTGCCTGGAGTGGGGTCGATAGCAATCAGCCCCAGCATTTT. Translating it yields CAWSGVDSNQPQHF. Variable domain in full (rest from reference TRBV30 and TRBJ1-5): SQTIHQWPATLVQPVGSPLSLECTVEGTSNPNLYWYRQAAGRGLQLLFYSVGIGQISSEVPQNLSASRPQDRQFILSSKKLLLSDSGFYLCAWSGVDSNQPQHFGDGTRLSIL.

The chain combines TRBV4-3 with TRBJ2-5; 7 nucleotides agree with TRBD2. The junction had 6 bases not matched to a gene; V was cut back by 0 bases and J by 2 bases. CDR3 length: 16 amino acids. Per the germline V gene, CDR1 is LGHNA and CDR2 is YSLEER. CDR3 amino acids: CASSQEGEGRQETQYF. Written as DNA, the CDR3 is TGCGCCAGCAGCCAAGAGGGGGAGGGTAGACAAGAGACCCAGTACTTC.

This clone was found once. The CDR3 DNA reads as TGCGCCAGCACCGGGGGACTTGAAGCTTTCTTT. It yields the protein CASTGGLEAFF. This rearrangement joins TRBV10-2 to TRBJ1-1; D might be TRBD1 (5 bases). Trimming cost V 7 bases and J 7 bases, with 10 bases left between them. CDR3 length equals 11 residues. Germline-derived CDR1 and CDR2 are WSHSY and SAAADI.

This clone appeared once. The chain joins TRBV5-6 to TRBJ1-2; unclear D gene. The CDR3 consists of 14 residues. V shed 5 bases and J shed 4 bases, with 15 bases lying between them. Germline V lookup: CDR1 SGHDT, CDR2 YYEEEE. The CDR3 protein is CASSVVSELYGYTF. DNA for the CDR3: TGTGCCAGCAGTGTGGTTTCTGAGCTCTATGGCTACACCTTC.

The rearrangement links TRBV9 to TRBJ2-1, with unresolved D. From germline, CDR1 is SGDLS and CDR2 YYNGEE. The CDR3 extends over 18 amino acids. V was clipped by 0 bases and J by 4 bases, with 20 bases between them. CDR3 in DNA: TGTGCCAGCAGCGTAGTAGGTTCAGACCCCTTCTGGTACAATGAGCAGTTCTTC. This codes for CASSVVGSDPFWYNEQFF.

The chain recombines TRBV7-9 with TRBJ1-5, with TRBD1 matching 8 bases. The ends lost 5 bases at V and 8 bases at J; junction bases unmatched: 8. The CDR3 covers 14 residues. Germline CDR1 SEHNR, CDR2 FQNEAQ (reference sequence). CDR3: CASSPGTGYEPQHF. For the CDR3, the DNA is TGTGCCAGCAGCCCGGGGACAGGTTATGAGCCCCAGCATTTT.

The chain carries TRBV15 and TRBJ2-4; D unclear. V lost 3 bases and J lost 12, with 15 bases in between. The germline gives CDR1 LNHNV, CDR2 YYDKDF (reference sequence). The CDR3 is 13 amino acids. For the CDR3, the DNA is TGTGCCACCAGCAGGCCGGAGTCACCGGATCAGTACTTC. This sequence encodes CATSRPESPDQYF.